This T cell receptor (beta chain) was found in a study of cytomegalovirus exposure and HLA in healthy donors. The PCR employed 60 Vbeta primers together with 13 Jbeta primers. Sequencing used immunoSEQ multiplex PCR; TCRdb keeps in-frame clones, though not all of them. Of about 76,000 clones in the sample, under 80% are singletons; the top ten hold 12%. The CDR3 covers 16 residues. The V gene's germline CDR1 is SEHNR and CDR2 FQNEAQ (reference sequence). On this clone itself: As yet, its antigen is unknown. An end of the junction differs from the germline gene, which may be a read error.

Overall study findings and caveats: Later on, an analysis tied 15,000 to 20,000 TCR beta sequences to HLA alleles at 0.05 false discovery rate. A prior analysis recorded that most TCR beta V segments were productive about 87% or about 30% of the time. Later genetic work tied a missense DCLRE1C variant to beta-chain V and J trimming.

The receptor was derived from a male donor in good health and CMV-seropositive. Material: PBMCs. The V and J genes are TRBV7-9 and TRBJ2-7; 14 nucleotides match TRBD2. The CDR3: CSSSLAGTSGGYEQYF. The CDR3 DNA reads TGTTCCAGCAGCTTAGCGGGGACTAGCGGGGGCTACGAGCAGTACTTC.